Each of the 6 T cell receptor beta chains below was sequenced from the same sample in a study of blood T cell repertoires in COVID-19. The data were produced by immunoSEQ multiplex PCR, yet TCRdb's version contains in-frame clones alone and is incomplete. The table has 250,000 to 300,000 clones, around 85% seen once; the top ten hold about 10%. Sequenced sample: peripheral blood. Receptor source: a woman in her sixties or seventies with acute or convalescent COVID-19.

The V and J genes are TRBV6-6 and TRBJ2-5; 9 nucleotides match TRBD2. CDR1 and CDR2 (germline): MNHNY, SVGAGI (reference sequence). J was trimmed by 3 bases and V by 2 bases; bases with no gene match: 7. CDR3 length: 16 residues. DNA for the CDR3: TGTGCCAGCAGTTACAATCGGGCTAGCGGGAAAGAGACCCAGTACTTC. This gives the protein CASSYNRASGKETQYF.

This clone turned up a few times. This chain uses TRBV6-5 with TRBJ1-1; no definite D call. Deletions cut 4 bases from V and 1 base from J, with 10 bases between. CDR1 and CDR2 from the germline V gene are MNHEY and SVGAGI. The CDR3 length is 14 residues. The CDR3: CASSLSQANTEAFF. The CDR3 DNA reads TGTGCCAGCAGTTTATCCCAGGCGAACACTGAAGCTTTCTTT.

The chain employs TRBV2 and TRBJ2-7; D perhaps matches TRBD1 (5 bases). The CDR3 contains 12 residues. Germline values: CDR1 SNHLY, CDR2 FYNNEI. The V end was cut by 5 bases, the J end by 6 bases, with 11 bases between. In DNA, the CDR3 is TGTGCCAGCAGTCCTCAGGGCTCCGAGCAGTACTTC. It yields the protein CASSPQGSEQYF.

In DNA form, the CDR3 reads TGCGCCAGCAAGGTGGGGCGGGGTAGCTCCTACGAGCAGTACTTC. It translates to CASKVGRGSSYEQYF. The chain is built from TRBV5-1 and TRBJ2-7; D possibly corresponds to TRBD2 (6 bases). The CDR3 runs 15 residues. The germline V gene encodes CDR1 SGHRS and CDR2 YFSETQ. Trimming shortened V by 6 bases and J by 0 bases, and 16 bases separated the two germline ends.

The chain links TRBV7-9 to TRBJ2-2; D might be TRBD2 (6 bases). Germline V lookup: CDR1 SEHNR, CDR2 FQNEAQ (reference sequence). The ends were cut back, 3 bases at V and 8 bases at J, with 13 bases in the middle. This CDR3 region has 14 residues. The CDR3 sequence is CASSFGDGRGELFF. In DNA form, the CDR3 reads TGTGCCAGCAGCTTCGGGGACGGGAGAGGGGAGCTGTTTTTT.

CDR3 in DNA: TGTGCCAGCAGCTTGGGAGAACTCACCGTGAACACTGAAGCTTTCTTT. Translating it yields CASSLGELTVNTEAFF. The chain joins TRBV5-4 to TRBJ1-1; D remains ambiguous. This CDR3 contains 16 residues. The V gene's germline CDR1 is SGHNT and CDR2 YYREEE (reference sequence). V was cut by 0 bases and J by 0 bases, with 12 bases left in between.